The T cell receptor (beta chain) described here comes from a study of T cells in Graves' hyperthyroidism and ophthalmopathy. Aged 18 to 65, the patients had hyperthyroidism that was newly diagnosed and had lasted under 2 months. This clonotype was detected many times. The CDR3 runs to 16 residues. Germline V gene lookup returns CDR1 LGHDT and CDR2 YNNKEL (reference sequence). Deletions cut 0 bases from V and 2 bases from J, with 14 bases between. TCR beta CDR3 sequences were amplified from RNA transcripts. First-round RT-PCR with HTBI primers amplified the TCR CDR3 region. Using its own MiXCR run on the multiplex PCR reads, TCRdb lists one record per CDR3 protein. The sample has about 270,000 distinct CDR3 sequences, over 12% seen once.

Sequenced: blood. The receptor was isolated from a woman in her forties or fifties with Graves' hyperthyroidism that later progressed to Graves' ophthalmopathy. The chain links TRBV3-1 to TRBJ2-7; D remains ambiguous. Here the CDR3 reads CASSQDDRAGAYEQYF. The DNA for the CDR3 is TGTGCCAGCAGCCAAGATGACCGAGCAGGTGCCTACGAGCAGTACTTC.